This is a list of T cell receptor beta chains from one sample in a study of cytomegalovirus exposure and HLA in healthy donors. The protocol was immunoSEQ multiplex PCR, while the TCRdb copy is restricted to in-frame clones and leaves out a portion. The sample includes under 250,000 clones, 65% to 85% of them seen just once. Sequencing was done on a sample of PBMCs. These TCRs come from a man aged 50 or older in good health and CMV-seronegative. Each CDR3 is given with its conserved first and last residue. D genes are given only for firm matches. Some rows have no size entry. The others give once, few or many, or a class for an expanded clone.

D gene: .
V gene: TRBV7-6
clone size: few
J gene: TRBJ2-5
CDR3 DNA: TGTGCCAGCAGAACCGGGCTAGGGGCGGAGACCCAGTACTTC
CDR3 protein: CASRTGLGAETQYF

D gene: .
V gene: TRBV9
clone size: few
J gene: TRBJ1-1
CDR3 DNA: TGTGCCAGCAGCGGGACAGTGAACACTGAAGCTTTCTTT
CDR3 protein: CASSGTVNTEAFF

D gene: .
V gene: TRBV7-9
clone size: .
J gene: TRBJ1-1
CDR3 DNA: TGTGCCAGCAGCTTAGCGGGACACCTGCAGGGTAGGGGAACTGAAGCTTTCTTT
CDR3 protein: CASSLAGHLQGRGTEAFF

D gene: .
V gene: TRBV9
clone size: .
J gene: TRBJ2-1
CDR3 DNA: TGTGCCAGCAGCGTGTGGGGAGCGGAGCAGTTCTTC
CDR3 protein: CASSVWGAEQFF

D gene: TRBD1
V gene: TRBV19
clone size: .
J gene: TRBJ1-5
CDR3 DNA: TGTGCCAGTACCAGGGGGAATCAGCCCCAGCATTTT
CDR3 protein: CASTRGNQPQHF

D gene: .
V gene: TRBV7-9
clone size: once
J gene: TRBJ1-1
CDR3 DNA: TGTGCCAGCAGCTACAGGGTTCTGGGTATGAACACTGAAGCTTTCTTT
CDR3 protein: CASSYRVLGMNTEAFF

D gene: TRBD1
V gene: TRBV5-1
clone size: .
J gene: TRBJ2-7
CDR3 DNA: TGCGCCAGCCGTACACAGGGGAGCTCCTACGAGCAGTACTTC
CDR3 protein: CASRTQGSSYEQYF

D gene: .
V gene: TRBV29-1
clone size: .
J gene: TRBJ2-1
CDR3 DNA: TGCGGCGTTGACCAGAATGAGCAGTTCTTC
CDR3 protein: CGVDQNEQFF

D gene: TRBD2
V gene: TRBV5-4
clone size: .
J gene: TRBJ2-7
CDR3 DNA: TGTGCCAGCAGCCCCCAACGCGGGAGGGTTGGCTACGAGCAGTACTTC
CDR3 protein: CASSPQRGRVGYEQYF

D gene: .
V gene: TRBV5-5
clone size: .
J gene: TRBJ2-7
CDR3 DNA: TGTGCCAGCAGCTTGTCGGTAGGGAGCTCCTACGAGCAGTACTTC
CDR3 protein: CASSLSVGSSYEQYF

D gene: TRBD1
V gene: TRBV10-1
clone size: few
J gene: TRBJ1-5
CDR3 DNA: TGCGCCAGCAGCTGGGACAGGGAAGATCAGCCCCAGCATTTT
CDR3 protein: CASSWDREDQPQHF

D gene: TRBD2
V gene: TRBV7-2
clone size: .
J gene: TRBJ2-1
CDR3 DNA: TGTGCCAGCAGCTCACCTAGGGGCGGCGGGAGGGTCAATGAGCAGTTCTTC
CDR3 protein: CASSSPRGGGRVNEQFF

D gene: TRBD1
V gene: TRBV7-8
clone size: .
J gene: TRBJ2-7
CDR3 DNA: TGTGCCAGCAGCTTATCGACAGGGGCCCACGAGCAGTACTTC
CDR3 protein: CASSLSTGAHEQYF

D gene: .
V gene: TRBV6-1
clone size: .
J gene: TRBJ2-7
CDR3 DNA: TGTGCCAGCAGTGAATCCCTGATCGACGGGGATTCCTACGAGCAGTACTTC
CDR3 protein: CASSESLIDGDSYEQYF

D gene: TRBD2
V gene: TRBV4-1
clone size: .
J gene: TRBJ2-7
CDR3 DNA: TGCGCCAGCAGCCAAGTCCCTAGCGGCCCCTACGAGCAGTACTTC
CDR3 protein: CASSQVPSGPYEQYF

D gene: TRBD1
V gene: TRBV28
clone size: .
J gene: TRBJ1-2
CDR3 DNA: TGTGCCAGCAGTTCGTTGGAGGGGGCAGCTAACTATGGCTACACCTTC
CDR3 protein: CASSSLEGAANYGYTF

D gene: .
V gene: TRBV9
clone size: .
J gene: TRBJ2-2
CDR3 DNA: TGTGCCAGCAGCGTTCCAGGGTCGGCCGGGGAGCTGTTTTTT
CDR3 protein: CASSVPGSAGELFF

D gene: .
V gene: TRBV30
clone size: .
J gene: TRBJ2-4
CDR3 DNA: TGTGCCTGGAGTGTACAGGTAGCTCAAGCCAAAAACATTCAGTACTTC
CDR3 protein: CAWSVQVAQAKNIQYF

D gene: TRBD2
V gene: TRBV29-1
clone size: .
J gene: TRBJ2-3
CDR3 DNA: TGCGGCTGGACTAGCCTTAACACAGATACGCAGTATTTT
CDR3 protein: CGWTSLNTDTQYF

D gene: .
V gene: TRBV5-1
clone size: .
J gene: TRBJ2-7
CDR3 DNA: TGCGCCAGCAGCTTGAGTCGGGGGAAGGGCGAGCAGTACTTC
CDR3 protein: CASSLSRGKGEQYF

D gene: .
V gene: TRBV14
clone size: once
J gene: TRBJ2-7
CDR3 DNA: TGTGCCAGCAGCCAAGATACCGTCAGGGGGGTTCACTTC
CDR3 protein: CASSQDTVRGVHF